This T cell receptor beta chain stems from a study of cytomegalovirus exposure and HLA in healthy donors (dated by TCRdb to 2016 to 2017). As for the study more broadly: In an earlier analysis of 587 of the donors, under 300 Gb of sequence data and 120 million or so unique TCR beta sequences from 180 million or so T cells were reported. About 280 gigabases of sequencing data and tens of millions of unique TCR sequences were included in an early release covering under 650 HLA-typed donors. Of the 300 to 450 genotyped donors, roughly 80% were placed in the genetic ancestry cluster associated with self-reported Caucasian donors. The study was designed to test whether signatures of past pathogen exposure could be identified by cataloging public T cell receptors. The T cell repertoires of 550 to 850 subjects were profiled by immunosequencing and related to cytomegalovirus serostatus. A separate validation cohort of approximately 130 different subjects was used in addition to the 666-subject first cohort. High-throughput TCR immunosequencing, statistical association of individual TCRs with disease status, and machine learning were combined to predict cytomegalovirus infection status. A later analysis re-examined previously published TCR beta repertoires from just over 650 donors and added high-resolution HLA genotyping to investigate patterns of TCR occurrence. Rather than using new phenotypic data, the later analysis identified candidate immune exposures from TCR beta sequences and from how often those sequences occurred across donors. In an earlier analysis of roughly 580 of the donors, high-throughput TCR beta sequencing was used to judge whether each TCR beta V gene segment behaved as functional or pseudogenic. Alongside the repertoire data, information on donor age, sex, ethnicity and CMV serostatus was compiled. A later genetic analysis used genome-wide SNP genotypes for about 65% of the 666 donors, treating that subset as a discovery cohort. Every repertoire in the discovery cohort had been generated on one and the same sequencing platform. HLA typing included class I and class II loci at four-digit resolution. Typing coverage differed by locus: A, B, C, DRB1 and DQB1 were typed in roughly 620-640 donors, DQA1 in about 500, DPA1 in 600 to 610, and DPB1 in just under 480. Roughly five DR-DQ haplotypes were handled as single units for association and clustering, since linkage in the cohort was strong. Among 350 to 400 genotyped donors of the cohort, an average of about 240,000 unique TCR beta nucleotide sequences were sequenced per donor, around 20% of them non-productive.

Here is what the overall study found, with its caveats: The study listed over 150 TCR beta chains as associated with cytomegalovirus. Compared with the approximately 710-donor mean, donors in an Asian-associated ancestry cluster had fewer N-insertions in productive TCRs, according to a later genetic analysis. According to a later analysis, parvovirus B19, influenza, CMV and Epstein-Barr virus appeared linked to several top co-occurrence clusters. A further reported finding was that TCR beta sequences accurately predicted the HLA-A and HLA-B alleles for most subjects in the first cohort. While some public TCRs were present in many individuals, most TCR sequences turned up only very rarely across donors. This cohort had only TCR beta chains sequenced, and the lack of alpha or paired-chain data limited which features could be detected. A later genetic analysis associated a missense DCLRE1C variant with V-gene and J-gene trimming of TCR beta chains, and an independent cohort replicated the association. Immune exposure information for the cohort was limited to CMV serostatus. Correlated functional status among segregating V segments might be attributable to linkage disequilibrium, but an unknown experimental factor could not be ruled out. In a later analysis, TCR association rates were found to vary across HLA loci, with the most associated TCRs seen for DRB1 alleles and the fewest for HLA-C alleles. A few of the identified cytomegalovirus-associated TCR beta chains were confirmed in vitro to be specific for cytomegalovirus antigens. HLA typing was unavailable for some donors at each locus, so association tests used only the typed subset. A cluster of highly shared sequence variants was judged likely to represent a technical artifact of the sequencing pipeline. The earlier analysis of approximately 560 of the donors excluded some 16 rarely observed V segments, including chromosome 9 orphons, because counts were too low. The classifier was reported to diagnose cytomegalovirus status with high specificity and sensitivity in both the original cohort and the validation cohort. Strong co-occurrence of HLA alleles, especially DR and DQ, made assigning TCR associations to individual alleles difficult. At a false discovery rate of 0.05, a later analysis linked around 15,000 TCR beta sequences to specific HLA alleles. It was suggested by the authors that the approach could potentially be generalized to other disease states and immunological phenotypes. Broadly in line with IMGT annotations, most TCR beta V segments showed up in productive rearrangements about 90% or about 30% of the time in an earlier analysis of a few hundred of the donors. Presence/absence analyses assumed roughly uniform sequencing depth across donors, an assumption that may not hold. In a later analysis, HLA-associated TCR beta chains were found to be more clonally expanded and to have lower generation probabilities than equally common non-associated chains. Most CMV-associated TCR beta chains appeared to be HLA-restricted in a later analysis, and the HLA associations seemed to be driven largely by CMV exposure.

The receptor library was made with the immunoSEQ multiplex PCR assay. A mixture of 60 forward primers for TCR Vbeta segments and 13 reverse primers for TCR Jbeta segments was used in the multiplex PCR. The CDR3 region of rearranged TCR beta genes was amplified from genomic DNA with a multiplex PCR assay. The amplified TCR beta libraries were sequenced on the Illumina HiSeq System as 87-base-pair reads. In the authors' own workflow: Across the 600 to 700 repertoires, a later analysis counted some 80 million unique TCR beta chains, approximately 12 million of which were shared by at least two donors. Raw reads were error-corrected and collapsed into unique sequences by a nearest-neighbor algorithm in which closely related sequences were merged to remove PCR and sequencing errors. To assign V, D and J gene segments, CDR3 sequences were aligned to IMGT reference sequences. For a sequence to be retained, a match of at least six nucleotides to both a V gene segment and a J gene segment was required. A rearrangement counted as productive if the CDR3 had no stop codons and remained in frame with V and J, and every other rearrangement counted as non-productive. Following IMGT convention, CDR3 was defined as the stretch from the second conserved V-encoded cysteine to the conserved J-encoded phenylalanine. In an earlier analysis of approximately 500 of the donors, sequences lacking an unambiguous match to a single V gene segment were excluded. An earlier analysis of fewer than 750 of the donors classified V segments as functional when productive rearrangements were above 56.7% and as segregating when the standard deviation between donors was above 5%. A statistical classification framework was developed to diagnose cytomegalovirus status using the catalog of TCR beta chain sequences. A later analysis assigned V and J genes by comparing TCR nucleotide sequences with IMGT/GENE-DB human TR gene sequences. A later analysis assigned CDR3 sequences and most-parsimonious VDJ recombination scenarios with the TCRdist pipeline. In a later analysis, every TCR beta chain was defined by the combination of its CDR3 amino acid sequence and its V-gene family, and reads without a unique V-gene family were dropped. As a way to deal with suspected cross-contamination and a sequencing artifact, a later analysis dropped roughly 620 nucleotide sequences that were highly shared and had low generation probability. In a later analysis, a clonal expansion index was calculated for each public chain from normalized within-repertoire ranks of inferred template counts. Generation probabilities in a later analysis came from a VDJ recombination model fitted to out-of-frame rearrangements, and those results were checked against IGoR. A later analysis scored TCR-TCR, TCR-HLA and TCR-CMV co-occurrence with hypergeometric tests, applying a repertoire-size bias correction to TCR pairs. False discovery rates were estimated in a later analysis by permuting HLA or CMV assignments 20 times. A later analysis grouped co-occurring TCRs with DBSCAN, adding TCRdist sequence similarity when clustering within HLA-allele-positive subsets. Repertoires with fewer than 30,000 or more than 120,000 public chains, plus five repertoires with anomalous nucleotide sharing, were excluded from co-occurrence clustering. Not all clones reach the TCRdb copy of this immuneACCESS table, which keeps in-frame sequences only. Checked studies attribute under half of the gap to unresolved V genes and leave the rest unexplained. D and trimming were read from the DNA, whereas the V and J calls and clone size are those reported in that table. This sample lists 180,000 or so clones; 70% to 85% were detected once. The top ten hold 3.7% of the sample.

In total, more than 500 healthy bone marrow donors made up the cohort. Cohort members were all nominally healthy when sampled, although unrecorded immune exposures were likely present. The donor was CMV seropositive and was included in the group of 250 to 350 seropositive cohort members. A peripheral blood sample was provided by each donor, and peripheral blood mononuclear cells were used for TCR beta sequencing. The Qiagen DNeasy Blood Extraction Kit was used to extract genomic DNA from the blood cell samples. Notes on this clone: This receptor's antigen is unknown. No per-base quality is available; no much larger clone lies one base away.

The specimen was PBMCs. The sequence came from a woman between 55 and 75 years old in good health and CMV-seropositive.

The CDR3 sequence is CSTDAGASDGYTF. The nucleotide sequence is given as TGCAGCACCGATGCAGGGGCCTCTGATGGCTACACCTTC. The rearranged segments are TRBV29-1 and TRBJ1-2, and the D gene may be TRBD1, 6 bases matching. The junction shows trimming of 8 bases on V and 6 bases on J, plus 19 bases between the germline ends. CDR1 and CDR2 are drawn from the germline V gene: SQVTM, ANQGSEA. The CDR3 goes from the cysteine to the phenylalanine over 13 residues. Just CDR3 DNA is preserved here, 39 bases in frame from base 1.